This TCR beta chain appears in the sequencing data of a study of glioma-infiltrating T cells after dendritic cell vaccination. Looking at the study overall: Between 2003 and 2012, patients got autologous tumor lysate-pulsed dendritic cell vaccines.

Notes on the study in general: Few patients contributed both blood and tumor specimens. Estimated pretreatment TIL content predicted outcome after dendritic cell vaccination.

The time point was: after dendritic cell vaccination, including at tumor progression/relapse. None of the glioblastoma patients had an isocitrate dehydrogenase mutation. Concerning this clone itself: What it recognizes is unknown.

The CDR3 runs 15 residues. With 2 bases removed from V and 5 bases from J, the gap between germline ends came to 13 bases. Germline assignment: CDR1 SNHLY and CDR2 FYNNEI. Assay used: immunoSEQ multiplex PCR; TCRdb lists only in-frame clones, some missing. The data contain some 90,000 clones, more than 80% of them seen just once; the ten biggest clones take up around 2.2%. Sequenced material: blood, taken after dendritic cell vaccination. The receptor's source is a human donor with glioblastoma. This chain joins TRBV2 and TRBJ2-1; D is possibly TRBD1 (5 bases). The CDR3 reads CASSERGLDHNEQFF. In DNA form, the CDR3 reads TGTGCCAGCAGTGAAAGGGGTTTGGACCACAATGAGCAGTTCTTC.